The TCR beta chain described here comes from a study of human T cells and chemical hapten exposure. Using its own MiXCR run on the RACE reads, TCRdb lists one record per CDR3 protein. The sample gives 44,000 or so distinct CDR3 sequences, around 4% of which show up once; around 5.7% is in the top ten. This sample's time point: healthy volunteer bleed at 6 weeks. Extraction yielded total RNA from whole blood (unfractionated). This clonotype was counted between two and nine times. The material sequenced was whole blood. The clonotype was recovered from a human donor in good health. Some clones in this sample may be carry-over from other donors' samples.

The CDR3 region has the DNA TGTGCCAGTAGTATGGTGGAGGTCAATCAGCCCCAGCATTTT. This encodes CASSMVEVNQPQHF. This chain uses TRBV19 with TRBJ1-5; D not resolved. The germline V and J ends were trimmed by 3 bases and 3 bases, with 9 bases remaining between them. Germline V gene sequence: CDR1 LNHDA, CDR2 SQIVND (reference sequence). CDR3 length equals 14 residues.